This TCR beta chain appears in the sequencing data of a study of blood T cell repertoires in COVID-19. About the study: T cells, B-cell-depleted T cells, or PBMCs supplied cDNA or gDNA.

In the original processing: Counts of nucleated cells, estimated from reference gene primer amplification, were obtained. Sequenced by immunoSEQ multiplex PCR; TCRdb stores in-frame clones only, minus some. V, J and clone size are taken as reported in that table, and D and trimming were inferred from the DNA itself. The sample includes over 250,000 clones, approximately 90% of them seen just once. V trimming: 4 bases; J trimming: 4 bases; junction bases outside the gene matches: 5. Germline V lookup: CDR1 SGHNT, CDR2 YENEEA. CDR3 size: 15 residues. The sequencing input was peripheral blood. This sequence originates from a woman in her twenties or thirties with COVID-19, enrolled during active disease. The chain links TRBV11-3 to TRBJ2-5; 11 positions agree with TRBD1. The CDR3 region is CASSSGQGASETQYF. CDR3 coding DNA: TGTGCCAGCAGCTCCGGACAGGGGGCTTCAGAGACCCAGTACTTC.